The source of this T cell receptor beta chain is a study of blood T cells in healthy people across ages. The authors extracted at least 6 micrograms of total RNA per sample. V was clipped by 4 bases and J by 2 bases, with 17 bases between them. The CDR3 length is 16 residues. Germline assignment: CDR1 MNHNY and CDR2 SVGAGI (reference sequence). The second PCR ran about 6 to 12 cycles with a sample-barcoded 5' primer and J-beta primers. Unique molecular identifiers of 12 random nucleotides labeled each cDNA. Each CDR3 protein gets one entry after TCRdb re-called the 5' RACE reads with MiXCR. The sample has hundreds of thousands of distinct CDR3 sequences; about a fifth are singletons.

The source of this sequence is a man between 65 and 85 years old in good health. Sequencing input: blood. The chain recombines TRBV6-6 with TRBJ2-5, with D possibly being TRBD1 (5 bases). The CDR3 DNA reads TGTGCCAGCAGTTCCTCCTATAGACAGATTCAAGAGACCCAGTACTTC. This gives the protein CASSSSYRQIQETQYF.